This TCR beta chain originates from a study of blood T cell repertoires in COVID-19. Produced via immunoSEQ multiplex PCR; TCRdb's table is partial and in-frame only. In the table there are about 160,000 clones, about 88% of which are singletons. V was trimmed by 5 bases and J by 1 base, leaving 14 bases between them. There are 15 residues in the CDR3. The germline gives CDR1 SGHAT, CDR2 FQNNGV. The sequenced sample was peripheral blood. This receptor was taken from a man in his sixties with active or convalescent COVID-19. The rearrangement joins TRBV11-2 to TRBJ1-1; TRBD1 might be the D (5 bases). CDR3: CASSRTWGQNTEAFF. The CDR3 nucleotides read TGTGCCAGCAGCCGGACGTGGGGCCAGAACACTGAAGCTTTCTTT. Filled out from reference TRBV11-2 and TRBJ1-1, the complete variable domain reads EAGVAQSPRYKIIEKRQSVAFWCNPISGHATLYWYQQILGQGPKLLIQFQNNGVVDDSQLPKDRFSAERLKGVDSTLKIQPAKLEDSAVYLCASSRTWGQNTEAFFGQGTRLTVV.